This T cell receptor beta chain came from a study of T cells after yellow fever vaccination. Findings and caveats of the study: Weaker in magnitude, the secondary response showed a faster peak on day 5 versus 15. CD4 and CD8 compartments shared a small share of clonotypes. FACS-sorted repertoires could harbor abundant contaminating bulk-population clonotypes.

This clonotype showed up many times. The antigen remains unidentified. Trimming removed 2 bases from V and 2 bases from J, with 11 bases in between. Per germline, CDR1 DFQATT and CDR2 SNEGSKA (reference sequence). The CDR3 has 14 residues. Via MiXCR, TCRdb re-called the 5' RACE reads, giving one row per CDR3 protein. Seen here are approximately 160,000 distinct CDR3 sequences, approximately 6.2% observed once, and the top ten hold roughly 3%. This chain uses TRBV20-1 with TRBJ2-3; D uncertain. The sequence was collected from a man aged 18 to 30 who received the YFV17D yellow fever vaccine. The sequences come from CD4+ T cells sorted from PBMCs, collected on the day of the first yellow fever vaccination. The DNA of the CDR3 is TGCAGTGCTAGAAATCCGGAGACCACAGATACGCAGTATTTT. Protein product: CSARNPETTDTQYF.